This T cell receptor (beta chain) was captured in a study of blood T cell repertoires in COVID-19. Study-wide context: COVID-19 samples from acute and convalescent phases originated in the United States, Italy and Spain. PBMCs, B-cell-depleted T cells, or T cells provided the cDNA or gDNA that made up the material.

Sequencing used immunoSEQ multiplex PCR; TCRdb keeps in-frame clones, though not all of them. The data contain fewer than 300,000 clones, roughly 88% of them singletons. Seattle cases were enrolled at active infection and followed longitudinally. The CDR3 loop spans 18 amino acids. Germline CDR1 reads MNHNS; CDR2 reads SASEGT. V was clipped by 2 bases and J by 6 bases; unmatched bases: 19. This sequence joins TRBV6-1 and TRBJ2-7; 7 nucleotides line up with TRBD2. The sequencing input was peripheral blood. The receptor comes from a human donor with COVID-19, enrolled during active disease. The donor label of this sample is uncertain. CDR3 protein: CASSEQPSGEQGRSEQYF. CDR3 coding DNA: TGTGCCAGCAGTGAACAGCCTAGCGGAGAGCAGGGTCGGAGCGAGCAGTACTTC.